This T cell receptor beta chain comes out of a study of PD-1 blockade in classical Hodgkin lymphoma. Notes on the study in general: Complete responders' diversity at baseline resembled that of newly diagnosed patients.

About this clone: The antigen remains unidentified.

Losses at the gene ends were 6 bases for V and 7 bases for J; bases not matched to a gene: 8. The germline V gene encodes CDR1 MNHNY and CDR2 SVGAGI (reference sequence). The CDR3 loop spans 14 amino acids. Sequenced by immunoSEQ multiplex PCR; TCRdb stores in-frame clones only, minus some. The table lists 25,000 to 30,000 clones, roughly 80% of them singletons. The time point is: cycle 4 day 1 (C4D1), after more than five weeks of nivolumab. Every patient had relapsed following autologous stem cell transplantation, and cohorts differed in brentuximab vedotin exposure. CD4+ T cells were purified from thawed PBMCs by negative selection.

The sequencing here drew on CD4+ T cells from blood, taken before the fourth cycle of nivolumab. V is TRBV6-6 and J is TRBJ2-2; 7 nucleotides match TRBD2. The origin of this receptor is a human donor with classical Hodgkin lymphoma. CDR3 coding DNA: TGTGCCAGCAGCCCTTGGAGCGGGGACGGGGAGCTGTTTTTT. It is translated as CASSPWSGDGELFF.